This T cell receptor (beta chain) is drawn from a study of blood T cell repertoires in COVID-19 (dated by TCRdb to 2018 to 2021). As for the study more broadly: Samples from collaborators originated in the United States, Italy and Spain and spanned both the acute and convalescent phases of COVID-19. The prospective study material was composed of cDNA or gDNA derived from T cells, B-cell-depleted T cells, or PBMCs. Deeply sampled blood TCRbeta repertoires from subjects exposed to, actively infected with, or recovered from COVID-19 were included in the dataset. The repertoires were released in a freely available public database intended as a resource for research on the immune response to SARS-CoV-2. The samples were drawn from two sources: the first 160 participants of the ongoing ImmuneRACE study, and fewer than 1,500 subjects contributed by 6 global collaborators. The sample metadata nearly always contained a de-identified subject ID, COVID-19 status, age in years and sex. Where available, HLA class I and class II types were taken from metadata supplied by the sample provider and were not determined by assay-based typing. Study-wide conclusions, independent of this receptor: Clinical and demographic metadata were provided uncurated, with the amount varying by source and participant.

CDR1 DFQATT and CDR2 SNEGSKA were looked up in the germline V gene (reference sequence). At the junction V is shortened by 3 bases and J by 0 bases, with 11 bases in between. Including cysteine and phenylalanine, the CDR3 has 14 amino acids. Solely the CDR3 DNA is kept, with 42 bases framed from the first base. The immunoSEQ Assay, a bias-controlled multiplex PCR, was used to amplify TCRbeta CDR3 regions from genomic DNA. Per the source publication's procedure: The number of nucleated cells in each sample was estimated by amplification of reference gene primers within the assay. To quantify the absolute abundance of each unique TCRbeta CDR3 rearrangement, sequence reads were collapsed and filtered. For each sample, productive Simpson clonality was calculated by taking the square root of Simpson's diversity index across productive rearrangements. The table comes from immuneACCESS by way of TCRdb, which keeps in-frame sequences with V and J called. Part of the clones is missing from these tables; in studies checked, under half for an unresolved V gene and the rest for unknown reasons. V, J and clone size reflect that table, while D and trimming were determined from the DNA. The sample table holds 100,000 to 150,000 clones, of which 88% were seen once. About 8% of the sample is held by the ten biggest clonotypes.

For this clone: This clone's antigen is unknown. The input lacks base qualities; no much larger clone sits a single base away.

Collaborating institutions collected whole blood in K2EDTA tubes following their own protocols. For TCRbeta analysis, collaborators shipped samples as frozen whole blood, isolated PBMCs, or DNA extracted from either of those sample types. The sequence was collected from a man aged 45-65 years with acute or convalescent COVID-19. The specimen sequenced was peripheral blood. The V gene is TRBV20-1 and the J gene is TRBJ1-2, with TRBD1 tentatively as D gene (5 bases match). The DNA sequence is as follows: TGCAGTGCTAGTCAGGGCGGATCTAACTATGGCTACACCTTC. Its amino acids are CSASQGGSNYGYTF.